The 2 T cell receptor beta chains presented below share a single source sample, sequenced in a study of long-term antiretroviral therapy in people with HIV. Runs used v3.0 of the immunoSEQ assay and were done at survey level. Only in-frame clones appear in the TCRdb table, and some are missing; sequencing was by immunoSEQ multiplex PCR. Here the sample spans fewer than 25,000 clones, about three quarters being singletons. Specimen: unsorted PBMCs, collected 2.9 years after starting antiretroviral therapy. The receptors stem from a young woman with HIV.

V is TRBV29-1 and J is TRBJ2-7; D is undetermined. Germline lookup yields CDR1 SQVTM and CDR2 ANQGSEA. V shed 4 bases and J shed 5 bases, with 12 bases lying between them. The CDR3 spans 12 residues. CDR3: CSVGGRWNEQYF. DNA of the CDR3: TGCAGCGTTGGCGGCAGGTGGAACGAGCAGTACTTC.

A single count supports this clone. The chain carries TRBV5-8 and TRBJ2-1, with TRBD1 matching 8 bases. This CDR3 has 12 amino acids. The junction had 2 bases not matched to a gene; V was cut back by 4 bases and J by 8 bases. CDR1 and CDR2 from the germline V gene are SGHTS and YDEGEE. The CDR3 DNA follows: TGTGCCAGCAGCCAGACAGGGGATGAGCAGTTCTTC. Its protein product is CASSQTGDEQFF.